In its sample, the clone carrying this T cell receptor (beta chain) was seen a few times. Antigen unknown. The sample, 9 to 10 milliliters of peripheral blood, was drawn from each donor. Every sample yielded at least 6.5 million isolated PBMCs. This entry comes from a study of blood T cells in healthy people across ages. Study-level results: It was found that TCR beta diversity correlated strongly with the percentage of naive T cells.

Using a J-beta primer mix together with a sample-barcoded 5' primer, a second PCR was run for 7 to 11 cycles. Every cDNA molecule carried a tag from a template-switch adaptor bearing 12 random nucleotides. MiXCR was run by TCRdb on the 5' RACE reads, yielding one entry per CDR3 protein. The profile shows over 600,000 distinct CDR3 sequences, less than 45% of them singletons. The CDR3 consists of 12 residues. CDR1 MNHEY and CDR2 SVGEGT come from the germline V gene. Trimming removed 7 bases at V and 6 bases at J, with 13 bases between. The sample consisted of blood. The source is a man older than 75 in good health. The chain joins TRBV6-2 or TRBV6-3 to TRBJ2-7; maybe TRBD1 (6 bases). The DNA of the CDR3 is TGTGCCAGCACCGGTACAGGGTCCGAGCAGTACTTC. Translating gives CASTGTGSEQYF.